The clone carrying this TCR beta chain turned up a few times. These data are taken from a study of blood T cell repertoires in COVID-19. TCRdb keeps only in-frame clones here, not all; method: immunoSEQ multiplex PCR. The sample has under 200,000 clones, approximately 88% seen once. Germline V gene lookup returns CDR1 SGHAT and CDR2 FQNNGV. The CDR3 length is 14 residues. The ends lost 5 bases at V and 2 bases at J; junction bases unmatched: 2. The sequence came from a man younger than 35 with active or convalescent COVID-19. The specimen sequenced was peripheral blood. The chain joins TRBV11-2 to TRBJ1-3; TRBD1 matches at 8 bases. The CDR3 region is CASSEQGAGNTIYF. The DNA for the CDR3 is TGTGCCAGCAGCGAACAGGGGGCTGGAAACACCATATATTTT.